A selection of T cell receptor beta chains follows, all from one sample in a study of blood T cell repertoires in COVID-19. Clones were read by immunoSEQ multiplex PCR, and TCRdb kept only the in-frame ones, dropping some. The sample has roughly 150,000 clones, roughly nine tenths seen once; the top ten hold roughly 15%. Sequenced input: peripheral blood. These receptors all come from a woman aged 35 to 49 with acute or convalescent COVID-19. Each CDR3 is given with its conserved first and last residue. The D gene is left open where the match is weak. Only some rows state a clone size, as once, few, many or a class for expanded clones.

>TRBV6-4|NA|TRBJ2-1|NA
CASKARESSYNEQFF
>TRBV18|NA|TRBJ2-7|TRBD1
CASSPFGDRGSYEQYF
>TRBV18|NA|TRBJ2-3|TRBD2
CASSMTSGDTQYF
>TRBV2|NA|TRBJ2-7|TRBD1
CASRWTGGDSYEQYF
>TRBV7-2|NA|TRBJ2-7|TRBD2
CASSQTSGRASKYF
>TRBV5-4|NA|TRBJ2-7|NA
CASSLEPLHEQYF
>TRBV29-1|once|TRBJ2-5|TRBD1
CSVDYPGGMETQYF
>TRBV7-9|NA|TRBJ1-5|TRBD1
CASSPGGAPYQPQHF
>TRBV19|NA|TRBJ2-1|TRBD1
CASMETGALGTPYNEQFF
>TRBV27|NA|TRBJ1-2|TRBD1
CASSQGTGTVDYGYTF
>TRBV2|NA|TRBJ2-5|NA
CASSIIWASRETQYF
>TRBV28|NA|TRBJ1-4|TRBD1
CASSPLGTGIGNEKLFF
>TRBV6-4|NA|TRBJ1-3|NA
CASSDSGGTGNTIYF
>TRBV7-2|NA|TRBJ2-7|TRBD1
CASSRTIGQGAGEQYF
>TRBV4-2|NA|TRBJ2-1|NA
CASSQGLDYNEQFF
>TRBV4-2|NA|TRBJ2-1|TRBD1
CASSQERTGSSYNEQFF
>TRBV4-1|NA|TRBJ2-7|TRBD2
CASSQGVRLAGNYEQYF
>TRBV7-6|NA|TRBJ1-2|TRBD1
CASSRGTGSKDYGYTF
>TRBV19|NA|TRBJ2-3|NA
CASSIGGDDTQYF
>TRBV9|NA|TRBJ2-7|NA
CASSGSQRAFSYEQYF
>TRBV3-1/TRBV3-2|NA|TRBJ1-1|TRBD1
CASSPKTGTEAFF
>TRBV30|NA|TRBJ1-1|NA
CAWSGDRTEAFF
>TRBV25-1|NA|TRBJ2-5|TRBD2
CASSEWGGARETQYF
>TRBV18|NA|TRBJ2-1|TRBD2
CASSPLTSGDYNEQFF
>TRBV15|NA|TRBJ1-2|TRBD1
CATSRDLGTGTYGYTF
>TRBV12-5|NA|TRBJ2-7|NA
CASGLVLGLGPLVINEQYF
>TRBV4-1|once|TRBJ2-7|NA
CASSQDWSEQYF
>TRBV9|NA|TRBJ2-1|NA
CASSASSREDEQFF
>TRBV9|NA|TRBJ2-6|TRBD2
CASSVASSGLAPSSGANVLTF
>TRBV28|NA|TRBJ1-5|TRBD1
CASSRTGGYQPQHF
>TRBV14|NA|TRBJ1-1|NA
CASSQDYRANTEAFF
>TRBV6-2/TRBV6-3|NA|TRBJ1-2|NA
CASSYTGFYGYTF
>TRBV28|NA|TRBJ1-5|NA
CASSLGRGGNQPQHF
>TRBV7-3|NA|TRBJ2-3|NA
CASSPSGGTDTQYF
>TRBV7-2|NA|TRBJ2-5|NA
CASSPWTSLQETQYF
>TRBV30|NA|TRBJ1-3|NA
CAWSPLDKAGNTIYF
>TRBV27|NA|TRBJ1-1|TRBD1
CASSLAGQVRGTEAFF
>TRBV5-4|NA|TRBJ2-7|TRBD1
CASSTRDRVFEQYF
>TRBV10-3|NA|TRBJ2-5|TRBD1
CAIRDFLGTDQETQYF
>TRBV29-1|NA|TRBJ1-2|TRBD1
CSVSDRAPNYGYTF
>TRBV5-6|NA|TRBJ1-2|NA
CASSFADRAYGYTF
>TRBV4-2|NA|TRBJ2-1|TRBD2
CASSQAARTSGTNEQFF
>TRBV2|NA|TRBJ1-6|NA
CASSVLDRDSPLHF
>TRBV5-1|NA|TRBJ2-3|NA
CASSLGERTQYF
>TRBV12-3/TRBV12-4|NA|TRBJ2-3|TRBD2
CASRLGGNTQYF
>TRBV2|NA|TRBJ2-1|TRBD1
CASRGQGSYNEQFF
>TRBV3-1/TRBV3-2|NA|TRBJ2-7|TRBD1
CASSQVAGQGVMEQYF
>TRBV7-9|NA|TRBJ2-7|TRBD2
CASSSSGGPYEQYF
>TRBV11-2|NA|TRBJ2-2|TRBD1
CASSLPGQGSFTGELFF
>TRBV10-3|NA|TRBJ1-2|NA
CATSEGTYGYTF
>TRBV3-1/TRBV3-2|once|TRBJ2-1|TRBD2
CASSQDGPSGRRREQFF
>TRBV9|NA|TRBJ1-4|NA
CASSVGGASAEKLFF
>TRBV7-9|NA|TRBJ2-3|TRBD2
CASSLRGGPADTQYF
>TRBV5-4|NA|TRBJ2-1|NA
CASSLASRGPGYEQFF
>TRBV13|NA|TRBJ2-1|NA
CASSLELGENEQFF
>TRBV5-4|once|TRBJ2-3|NA
CASSLAGGTDTQYF
>TRBV9|NA|TRBJ2-7|NA
CASSTSTGNEQYF
>TRBV19|NA|TRBJ2-7|NA
CASSIGHEAYEQYF
>TRBV19|NA|TRBJ2-6|TRBD1
CASSRWTGGFLSGANVLTF
>TRBV5-4|NA|TRBJ2-1|NA
CASSLALSRDYNEQFF